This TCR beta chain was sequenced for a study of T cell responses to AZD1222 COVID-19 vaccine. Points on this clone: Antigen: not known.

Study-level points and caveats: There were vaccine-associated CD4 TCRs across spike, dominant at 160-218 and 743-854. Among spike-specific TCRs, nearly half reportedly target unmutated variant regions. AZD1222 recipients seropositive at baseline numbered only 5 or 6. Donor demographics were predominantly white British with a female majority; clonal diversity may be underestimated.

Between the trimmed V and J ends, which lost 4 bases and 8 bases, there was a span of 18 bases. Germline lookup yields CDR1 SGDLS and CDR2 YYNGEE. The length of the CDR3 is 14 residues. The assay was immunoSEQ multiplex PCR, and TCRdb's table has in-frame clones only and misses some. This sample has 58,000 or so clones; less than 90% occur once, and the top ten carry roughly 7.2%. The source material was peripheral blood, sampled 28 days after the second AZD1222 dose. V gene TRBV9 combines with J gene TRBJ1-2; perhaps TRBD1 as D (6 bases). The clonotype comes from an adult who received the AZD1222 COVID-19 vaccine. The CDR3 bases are TGTGCCAGCAGCCCCCAACAGGGCCTTGAGGGCTACACCTTC. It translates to CASSPQQGLEGYTF.